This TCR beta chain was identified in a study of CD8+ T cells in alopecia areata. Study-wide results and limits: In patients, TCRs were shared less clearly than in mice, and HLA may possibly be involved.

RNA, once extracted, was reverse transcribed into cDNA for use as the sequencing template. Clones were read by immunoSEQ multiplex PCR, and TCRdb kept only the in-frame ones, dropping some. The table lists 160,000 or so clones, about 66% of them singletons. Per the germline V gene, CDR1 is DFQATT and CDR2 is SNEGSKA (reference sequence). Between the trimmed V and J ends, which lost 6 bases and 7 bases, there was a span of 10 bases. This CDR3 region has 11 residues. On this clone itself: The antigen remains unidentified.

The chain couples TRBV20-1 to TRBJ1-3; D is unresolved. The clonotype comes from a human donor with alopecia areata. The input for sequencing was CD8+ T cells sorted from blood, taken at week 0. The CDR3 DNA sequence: TGCAGTGCCGCGCGAGGGAACACCATATATTTT. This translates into CSAARGNTIYF.